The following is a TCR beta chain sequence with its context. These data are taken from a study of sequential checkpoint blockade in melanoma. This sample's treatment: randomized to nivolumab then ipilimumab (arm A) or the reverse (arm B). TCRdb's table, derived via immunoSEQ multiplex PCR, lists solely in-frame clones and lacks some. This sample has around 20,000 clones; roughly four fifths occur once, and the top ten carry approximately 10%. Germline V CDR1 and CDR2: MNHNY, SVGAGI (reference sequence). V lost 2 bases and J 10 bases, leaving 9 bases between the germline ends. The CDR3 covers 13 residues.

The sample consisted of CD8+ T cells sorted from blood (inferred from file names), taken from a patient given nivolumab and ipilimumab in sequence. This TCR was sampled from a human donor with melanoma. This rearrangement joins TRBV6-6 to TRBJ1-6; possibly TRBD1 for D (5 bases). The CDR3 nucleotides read TGTGCCAGCAGTTACGAAGGGGAATCACCCCTCCACTTT. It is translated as CASSYEGESPLHF.